This TCR beta chain comes out of a study of blood T cell repertoires in COVID-19. About the research overall: Researchers got acute and convalescent COVID-19 samples from the United States, Italy and Spain.

In the original workflow: Estimation of nucleated cell counts relied on the amplification of reference gene primers. TCRdb's copy holds only in-frame clones and misses some; the assay was immunoSEQ multiplex PCR. V, J and clone size reflect that table, while D and trimming were determined from the DNA. The table lists approximately 200,000 clones, approximately 90% of them singletons. Germline-derived CDR1 and CDR2 are LGHDT and YNNKEL (reference sequence). With 5 bases clipped from V and 7 bases from J, the junction kept 8 bases outside the gene matches. This CDR3 contains 14 residues. Each participant's cohort was designated according to participant-reported clinical history. This clone has a single count.

This clonotype was obtained from a woman under 30 in a cohort exposed to, infected with or recovered from COVID-19 (not recorded which). The sample taken for sequencing was PBMCs or T cells enriched from blood (not recorded which). The rearrangement joins TRBV3-1 (or the pseudogene TRBV3-2) to TRBJ2-7; TRBD1 matches 10 bases. The CDR3 DNA is TGTGCCAGCAGCGTTACCGGGACAGGGGATGAGCAGTACTTC. Protein sequence: CASSVTGTGDEQYF.